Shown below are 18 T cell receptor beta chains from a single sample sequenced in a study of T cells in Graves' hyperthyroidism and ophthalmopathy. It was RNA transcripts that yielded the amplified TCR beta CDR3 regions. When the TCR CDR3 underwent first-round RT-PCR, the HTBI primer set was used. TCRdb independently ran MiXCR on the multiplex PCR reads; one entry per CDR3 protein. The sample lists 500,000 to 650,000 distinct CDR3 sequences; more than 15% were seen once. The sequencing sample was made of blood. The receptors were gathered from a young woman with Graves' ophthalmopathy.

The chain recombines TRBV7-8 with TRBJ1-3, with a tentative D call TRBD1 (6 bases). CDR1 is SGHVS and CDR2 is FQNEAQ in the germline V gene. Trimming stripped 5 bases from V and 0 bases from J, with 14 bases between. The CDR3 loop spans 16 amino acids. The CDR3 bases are TGTGCCAGCAGCCCCTGGGACACCCACTCTGGAAACACCATATATTTT. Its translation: CASSPWDTHSGNTIYF.

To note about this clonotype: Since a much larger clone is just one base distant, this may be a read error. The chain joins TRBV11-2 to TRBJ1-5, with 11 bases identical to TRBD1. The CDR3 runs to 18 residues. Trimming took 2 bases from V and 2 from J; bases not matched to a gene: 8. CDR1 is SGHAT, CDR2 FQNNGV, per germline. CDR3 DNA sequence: TGTGCCAGCAGCTTACCAGGAAGGACAGGGGGCGGCAATCAGCCCCAGCATTTT. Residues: CASSLPGRTGGGNQPQHF.

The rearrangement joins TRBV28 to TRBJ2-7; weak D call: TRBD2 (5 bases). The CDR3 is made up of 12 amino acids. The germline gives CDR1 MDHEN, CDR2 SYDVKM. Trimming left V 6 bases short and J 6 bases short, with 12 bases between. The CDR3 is CASRPPGSEQYF. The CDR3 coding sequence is TGTGCCAGCAGGCCGCCGGGATCCGAGCAGTACTTC.

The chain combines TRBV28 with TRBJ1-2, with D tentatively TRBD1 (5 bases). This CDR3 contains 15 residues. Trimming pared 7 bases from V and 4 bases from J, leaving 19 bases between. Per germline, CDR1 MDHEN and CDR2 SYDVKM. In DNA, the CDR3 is TGTGCCAGCACCCGGGGGGAGAGGGTTGTCTATGGCTACACCTTC. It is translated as CASTRGERVVYGYTF.

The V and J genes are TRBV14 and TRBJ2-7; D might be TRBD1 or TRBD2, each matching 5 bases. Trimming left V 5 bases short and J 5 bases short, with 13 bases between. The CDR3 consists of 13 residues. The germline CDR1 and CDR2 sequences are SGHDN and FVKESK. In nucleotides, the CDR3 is TGTGCCAGCAGCAACTCCGAGGGGAACGAGCAGTACTTC. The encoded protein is CASSNSEGNEQYF. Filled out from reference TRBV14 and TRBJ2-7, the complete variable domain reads EAGVTQFPSHSVIEKGQTVTLRCDPISGHDNLYWYRRVMGKEIKFLLHFVKESKQDESGMPNNRFLAERTGGTYSTLKVQPAELEDSGVYFCASSNSEGNEQYFGPGTRLTVT.

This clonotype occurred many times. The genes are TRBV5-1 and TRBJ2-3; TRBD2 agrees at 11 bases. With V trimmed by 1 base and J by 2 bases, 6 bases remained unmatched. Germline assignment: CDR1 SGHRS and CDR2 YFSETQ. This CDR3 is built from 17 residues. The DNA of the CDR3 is TGCGCCAGCAGCTTGACCAGACTAGCGGGGTTCACAGATACGCAGTATTTT. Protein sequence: CASSLTRLAGFTDTQYF.

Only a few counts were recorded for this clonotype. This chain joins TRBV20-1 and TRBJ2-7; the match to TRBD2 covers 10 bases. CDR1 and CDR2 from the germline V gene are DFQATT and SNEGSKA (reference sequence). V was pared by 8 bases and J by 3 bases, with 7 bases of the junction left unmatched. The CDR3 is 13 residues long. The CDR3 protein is CSPSGRAGYEQYF. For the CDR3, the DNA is TGCAGTCCGAGCGGGAGGGCCGGCTACGAGCAGTACTTC.

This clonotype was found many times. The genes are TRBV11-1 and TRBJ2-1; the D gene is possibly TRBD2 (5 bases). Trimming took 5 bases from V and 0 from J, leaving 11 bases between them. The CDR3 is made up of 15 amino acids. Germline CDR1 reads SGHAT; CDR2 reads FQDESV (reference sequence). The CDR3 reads CASSEGSSSYNEQFF. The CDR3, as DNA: TGTGCCAGCAGCGAGGGAAGTAGCTCCTACAATGAGCAGTTCTTC.

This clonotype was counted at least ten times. The CDR3 spells CASSFALDNRAVNEQFF. The CDR3 DNA is TGCGCCAGCAGCTTTGCTCTGGACAACCGGGCGGTCAATGAGCAGTTCTTC. The chain recombines TRBV5-1 with TRBJ2-1, with D possibly TRBD1 on 5 matching bases. V shed 2 bases and J shed 6 bases, with 21 bases lying between them. The CDR3 runs to 17 residues. The V gene's germline CDR1 is SGHRS and CDR2 YFSETQ. Looking up the rest from reference TRBV5-1 and TRBJ2-1 gives the full variable domain: KAGVTQTPRYLIKTRGQQVTLSCSPISGHRSVSWYQQTPGQGLQFLFEYFSETQRNKGNFPGRFSGRQFSNSRSEMNVSTLELGDSALYLCASSFALDNRAVNEQFFGPGTRLTVL.

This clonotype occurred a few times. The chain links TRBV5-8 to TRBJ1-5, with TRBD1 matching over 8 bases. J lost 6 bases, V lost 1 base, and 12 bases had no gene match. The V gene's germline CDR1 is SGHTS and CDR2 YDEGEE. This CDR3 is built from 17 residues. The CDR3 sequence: CASSLWAGGMGGQPQHF. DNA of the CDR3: TGTGCCAGCAGCTTGTGGGCAGGGGGCATGGGGGGTCAGCCCCAGCATTTT.

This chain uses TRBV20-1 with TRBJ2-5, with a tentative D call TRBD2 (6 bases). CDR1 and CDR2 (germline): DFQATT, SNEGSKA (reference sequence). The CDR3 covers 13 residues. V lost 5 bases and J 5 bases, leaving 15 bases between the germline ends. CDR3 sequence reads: CSAFRGSGETQYF. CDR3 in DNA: TGCAGTGCTTTTCGGGGGTCGGGGGAGACCCAGTACTTC.

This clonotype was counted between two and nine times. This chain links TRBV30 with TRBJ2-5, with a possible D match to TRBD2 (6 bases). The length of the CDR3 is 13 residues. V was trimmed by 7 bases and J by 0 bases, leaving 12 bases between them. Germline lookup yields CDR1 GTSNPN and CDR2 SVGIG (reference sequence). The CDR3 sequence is CASQAGYQETQYF. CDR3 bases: TGTGCCTCTCAGGCGGGGTACCAAGAGACCCAGTACTTC.

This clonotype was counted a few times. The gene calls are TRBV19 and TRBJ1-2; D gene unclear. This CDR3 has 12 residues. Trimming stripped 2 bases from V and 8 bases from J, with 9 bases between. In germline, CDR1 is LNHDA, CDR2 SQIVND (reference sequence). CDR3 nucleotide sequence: TGTGCCAGTAGTATACCAGGAAGCGGCTACACCTTC. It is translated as CASSIPGSGYTF.

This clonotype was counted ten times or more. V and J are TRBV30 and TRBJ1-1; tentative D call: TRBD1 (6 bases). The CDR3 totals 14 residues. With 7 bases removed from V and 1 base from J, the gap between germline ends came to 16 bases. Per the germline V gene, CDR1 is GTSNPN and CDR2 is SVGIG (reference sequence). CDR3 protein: CAFRDTGPNTEAFF. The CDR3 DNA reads TGTGCCTTTAGGGACACAGGGCCGAACACTGAAGCTTTCTTT.

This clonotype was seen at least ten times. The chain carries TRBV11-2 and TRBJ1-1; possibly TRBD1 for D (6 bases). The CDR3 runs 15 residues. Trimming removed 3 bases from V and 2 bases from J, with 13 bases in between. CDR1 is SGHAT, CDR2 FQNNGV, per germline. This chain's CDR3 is CASSFQAGANTEAFF. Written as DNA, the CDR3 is TGTGCCAGCAGCTTTCAGGCAGGGGCCAACACTGAAGCTTTCTTT. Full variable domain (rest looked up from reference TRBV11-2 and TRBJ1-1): EAGVAQSPRYKIIEKRQSVAFWCNPISGHATLYWYQQILGQGPKLLIQFQNNGVVDDSQLPKDRFSAERLKGVDSTLKIQPAKLEDSAVYLCASSFQAGANTEAFFGQGTRLTVV.

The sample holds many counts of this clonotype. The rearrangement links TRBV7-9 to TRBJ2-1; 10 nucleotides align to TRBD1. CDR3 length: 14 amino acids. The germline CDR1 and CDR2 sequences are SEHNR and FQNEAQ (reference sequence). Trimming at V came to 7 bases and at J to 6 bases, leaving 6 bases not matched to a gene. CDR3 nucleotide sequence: TGTGCCAGCACCCCCCGGACAGGGGGCAATGAGCAGTTCTTC. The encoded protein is CASTPRTGGNEQFF.

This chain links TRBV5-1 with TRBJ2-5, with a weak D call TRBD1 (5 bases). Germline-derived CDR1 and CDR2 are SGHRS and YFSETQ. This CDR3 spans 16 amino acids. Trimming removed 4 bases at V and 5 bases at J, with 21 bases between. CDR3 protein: CASSPRAKGRSETQYF. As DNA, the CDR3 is TGCGCCAGCAGCCCCCGGGCGAAGGGGCGTAGCGAGACCCAGTACTTC.

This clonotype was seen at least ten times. The DNA of the CDR3 is TGTGCCAGCAGTCCTCGGACTCAAGGGCGTTACACAGATACGCAGTATTTT. Protein: CASSPRTQGRYTDTQYF. The J gene is TRBJ2-3, the V gene TRBV12-3 or TRBV12-4, with D perhaps matching TRBD2 (5 bases). This CDR3 is 17 amino acids long. The V end was cut by 5 bases, the J end by 2 bases, with 20 bases between.